This note documents a single T cell receptor beta chain sequence. Antigen: not known. This record comes from a study of blood T cells in healthy people across ages. V was pared by 6 bases and J by 11 bases, with 14 bases between. The CDR3 is made up of 13 amino acids. The germline V gene has CDR1 MNHEY and CDR2 SMNVEV (reference sequence). General study points: A roughly linear fall in TCR beta diversity per million T cells was seen with increasing age.

A second PCR, run for about 6 to 11 cycles, used a sample-barcoded 5' primer plus a J-beta primer mix. Each CDR3 protein gets one entry after TCRdb re-called the 5' RACE reads with MiXCR. The repertoire holds hundreds of thousands of distinct CDR3 sequences, with roughly half as singletons. The origin of this receptor is a woman at least 80 years old in good health. The rearrangement links TRBV27 to TRBJ1-6; D remains ambiguous. The sequenced material came from blood. As DNA, the CDR3 is TGTGCCAGCAGCCGGGGATGGAACGCACCCCTCCACTTT. It yields the protein CASSRGWNAPLHF.